One sample yielded the 20 T cell receptor beta chains listed below, sequenced in a study of cytomegalovirus exposure and HLA in healthy donors. The study ran its PCR with 60 Vbeta and 13 Jbeta primers. TCRdb's copy holds only in-frame clones and misses some; the assay was immunoSEQ multiplex PCR. In the table there are about 140,000 clones, about 78% of which are singletons. The sample consisted of PBMCs. These receptor sequences come from a man aged 50 to 60 in good health and CMV-seropositive.

The chain links TRBV10-1 to TRBJ2-7; D call uncertain. The V end was cut by 9 bases, the J end by 6 bases, with 12 bases between. The CDR3 loop spans 11 amino acids. The germline V gene has CDR1 WNHNN and CDR2 SYGVQD (reference sequence). CDR3 bases: TGCGCCAGTCGACAAGCCGGCGAGCAGTACTTC. This codes for CASRQAGEQYF.

This clone was seen once. The chain recombines TRBV5-6 with TRBJ1-2, with a weak D call TRBD1 (6 bases). Germline CDR1 and CDR2: SGHDT and YYEEEE. The CDR3 sequence is 15 residues long. Trimming cost V 0 bases and J 4 bases, with 13 bases left between them. CDR3 region: CASSLGWQGRYGYTF. The CDR3 region has the DNA TGTGCCAGCAGCTTGGGTTGGCAGGGGCGCTATGGCTACACCTTC.

A few counts support this clone. The chain has TRBV11-1 and TRBJ2-2; no clear D. Deletions cut 3 bases from V and 5 bases from J, with 7 bases between. CDR1 SGHAT and CDR2 FQDESV come from the germline V gene (reference sequence). The CDR3 is made up of 13 amino acids. This chain's CDR3 is CASSFGRTGELFF. The CDR3 coding sequence is TGTGCCAGCAGCTTCGGCAGGACCGGGGAGCTGTTTTTT.

V gene TRBV10-3 combines with J gene TRBJ1-2; tentative D call: TRBD1 (6 bases). From germline, CDR1 is ENHRY and CDR2 SYGVKD. The CDR3 runs 20 residues. The V gene lost 7 bases and the J gene lost 0 bases, with 30 bases spanning the gap. The CDR3 region has the DNA TGTGCCATCACGACAGGCACCTGGAGGATAAGCACAAAGACTAACTATGGCTACACCTTC. Its translation is CAITTGTWRISTKTNYGYTF.

This clone was seen a few times. The gene calls are TRBV5-1 and TRBJ2-1; D might be TRBD1 (6 bases). CDR1 is SGHRS and CDR2 is YFSETQ in the germline V gene. V was shortened by 5 bases and J by 2 bases, with 14 bases between the two germline ends. The CDR3 totals 15 residues. The CDR3 DNA is TGCGCCAGCAGGTCCGGGACACCAGCCTACAATGAGCAGTTCTTC. The encoded protein is CASRSGTPAYNEQFF.

This clone was counted once. V is TRBV7-9 and J is TRBJ2-5; maybe TRBD1 (6 bases). The germline V gene encodes CDR1 SEHNR and CDR2 FQNEAQ (reference sequence). The V end was cut by 9 bases, the J end by 3 bases, with 14 bases between. This CDR3 comprises 13 residues. The CDR3 spells CASYRDTKETQYF. CDR3 sequence (DNA): TGTGCCAGTTATCGGGACACTAAAGAGACCCAGTACTTC.

The genes are TRBV7-6 and TRBJ2-7; 7 bases align to TRBD1. The CDR3 is 14 residues long. CDR1 is SGHVS, CDR2 FNYEAQ, per germline. V lost 4 bases, J lost 0 bases, and 3 bases stayed unmatched. The CDR3 sequence: CASSSQGDSYEQYF. CDR3 sequence (DNA): TGTGCCAGCAGCTCCCAGGGGGACTCCTACGAGCAGTACTTC.

There are a few counts of this clone. This rearrangement joins TRBV10-1 to TRBJ2-5; 7 nucleotides match TRBD2. This CDR3 has 14 residues. Germline V gives CDR1 WNHNN, CDR2 SYGVQD (reference sequence). J was trimmed by 5 bases and V by 5 bases; bases with no gene match: 8. The CDR3, as DNA: TGCGCCAGCAGTCCAAGCGGGGCTGGGGAGACCCAGTACTTC. Protein: CASSPSGAGETQYF.

About this clone: The sample carries other DNA sequences with the same CDR3. This sequence joins TRBV5-6 and TRBJ1-2; 7 bases map to TRBD1. In germline, CDR1 is SGHDT, CDR2 YYEEEE. This CDR3 has 15 amino acids. Germline trimming cut 3 bases from V and 4 bases from J; bases unmatched to any gene: 9. CDR3 loop: CASSSPGQRIYGYTF. The CDR3 nucleotides are TGTGCCAGCAGCTCACCGGGACAGCGAATCTATGGCTACACCTTC.

V is TRBV6-4 and J is TRBJ2-1, with 9 bases fitting TRBD1. Germline V gene sequence: CDR1 MRHNA, CDR2 SNTAGT. The CDR3 covers 15 residues. The junction had 0 bases not matched to a gene; V was cut back by 0 bases and J by 3 bases. DNA of the CDR3: TGTGCCAGCAGTGACTCGACAGGGGGCTACAATGAGCAGTTCTTC. This translates into CASSDSTGGYNEQFF.

The chain couples TRBV7-9 to TRBJ2-1, with 8 positions matching TRBD2. The V gene end was trimmed by 3 bases and the J gene end by 0 bases; junction bases not matched to a gene: 7. This CDR3 spans 17 amino acids. Per germline, CDR1 SEHNR and CDR2 FQNEAQ (reference sequence). DNA of the CDR3: TGTGCCAGCAGCTTCCCCGAGCGGGGGCCCTCCTACAATGAGCAGTTCTTC. It translates to CASSFPERGPSYNEQFF.

The rearrangement uses TRBV7-7 and TRBJ2-2; tentatively, D is TRBD2 (5 bases). The V gene's germline CDR1 is SSHAT and CDR2 FNYEAQ (reference sequence). The V gene lost 8 bases and the J gene lost 1 base, with 8 bases spanning the gap. This CDR3 has 13 amino acids. CDR3 sequence: CASARGNTGELFF. CDR3 in DNA: TGTGCCAGCGCTCGGGGGAACACCGGGGAGCTGTTTTTT.

The V call is TRBV28, the J call TRBJ2-1; D might be TRBD2 (6 bases). Germline assignment: CDR1 MDHEN and CDR2 SYDVKM. Trimming stripped 4 bases from V and 10 bases from J, with 8 bases between. The CDR3 runs to 11 residues. The CDR3 coding sequence is TGTGCCAGCAGTTCGGAGGGCGAGCAGTTCTTC. The encoded protein is CASSSEGEQFF.

This chain links TRBV29-1 with TRBJ2-1; 9 bases agree with TRBD2. The trim removed 6 bases at V and 6 bases at J, leaving 12 bases unmatched. Germline V gives CDR1 SQVTM, CDR2 ANQGSEA. The CDR3 covers 15 residues. CDR3 protein: CSVLPSTTSGNEQFF. CDR3 bases: TGCAGCGTGTTACCTTCGACGACTAGCGGCAATGAGCAGTTCTTC.

This clone appeared a few times. V usage is TRBV6-5 and J usage is TRBJ1-1; D call uncertain. V lost 5 bases and J lost 1, with 14 bases in between. This CDR3 is built from 15 residues. The germline CDR1 and CDR2 sequences are MNHEY and SVGAGI. CDR3 nucleotides: TGTGCCAGCAGTACCCGAGGGCATTCGAACACTGAAGCTTTCTTT. It is translated as CASSTRGHSNTEAFF.

The chain links TRBV11-3 to TRBJ2-5; TRBD1 aligns across 11 bases. Germline V lookup: CDR1 SGHNT, CDR2 YENEEA. Losses at the gene ends were 5 bases for V and 5 bases for J; bases not matched to a gene: 10. The CDR3 length is 16 residues. In DNA, the CDR3 is TGTGCCAGCAGCGGCCGGCCGGGACAGGGGGAGGAGACCCAGTACTTC. Residues: CASSGRPGQGEETQYF. The full variable domain, with the rest looked up from reference TRBV11-3 and TRBJ2-5, is EAGVVQSPRYKIIEKKQPVAFWCNPISGHNTLYWYLQNLGQGPELLIRYENEEAVDDSQLPKDRFSAERLKGVDSTLKIQPAELGDSAVYLCASSGRPGQGEETQYFGPGTRLLVL.

This clone has only a few counts. This chain uses TRBV7-9 with TRBJ1-1, with D uncertain. Germline lookup yields CDR1 SEHNR and CDR2 FQNEAQ (reference sequence). Between the trimmed V and J ends, which lost 1 base and 1 base, there was a span of 4 bases. The CDR3 length is 13 residues. DNA for the CDR3: TGTGCCAGCAGCTTAGACAGGAACACTGAAGCTTTCTTT. Amino acids: CASSLDRNTEAFF.

A single count supports this clone. This chain joins TRBV27 and TRBJ2-1, with D possibly being TRBD2 (6 bases). Trimming took off 8 bases at V and 6 bases at J, with 17 bases between the two ends. Germline V gene data show CDR1 as MNHEY and CDR2 as SMNVEV (reference sequence). The CDR3 length is 14 residues. The CDR3 sequence: CASRIVGGVNEQFF. Written as DNA, the CDR3 is TGTGCCAGCCGCATTGTTGGAGGGGTCAATGAGCAGTTCTTC.

The chain joins TRBV19 to TRBJ1-2, with TRBD1 matching 9 bases. Germline trimming cut 2 bases from V and 3 bases from J; bases unmatched to any gene: 4. The CDR3 is 15 residues long. The germline gives CDR1 LNHDA, CDR2 SQIVND (reference sequence). The CDR3 DNA reads as TGTGCCAGTAGTATATCAACAGGGGGCGACTATGGCTACACCTTC. This encodes CASSISTGGDYGYTF.

The rearrangement uses TRBV6-1 and TRBJ1-6, with TRBD1 identical over 7 bases. J was trimmed by 10 bases and V by 7 bases; bases with no gene match: 7. The CDR3 has 13 amino acids. The germline V gene has CDR1 MNHNS and CDR2 SASEGT. In nucleotides, the CDR3 is TGTGCCAGCACTGACAGGGCGGGATCACCCCTCCACTTT. Translating gives CASTDRAGSPLHF.